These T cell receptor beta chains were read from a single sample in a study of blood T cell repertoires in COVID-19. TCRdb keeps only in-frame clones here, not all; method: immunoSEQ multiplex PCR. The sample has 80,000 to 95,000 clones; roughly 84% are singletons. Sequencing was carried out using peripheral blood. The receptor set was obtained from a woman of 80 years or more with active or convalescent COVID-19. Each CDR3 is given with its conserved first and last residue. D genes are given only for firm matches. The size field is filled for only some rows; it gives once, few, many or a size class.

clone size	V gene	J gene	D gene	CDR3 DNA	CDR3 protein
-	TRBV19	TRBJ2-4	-	TGTGCCAGTACCCCGAGTGGGGGTGGGGGCGAGAGAGCCAAAAACATTCAGTACTTC	CASTPSGGGGERAKNIQYF
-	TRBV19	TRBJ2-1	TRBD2	TGTGCCAGTACAAGCGGGAACCACAATGAGCAGTTCTTC	CASTSGNHNEQFF
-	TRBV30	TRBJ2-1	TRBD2	TGTGCCTGGAGTGTACAAGGGACTAGCGGGAGCAATGAGCAGTTCTTC	CAWSVQGTSGSNEQFF
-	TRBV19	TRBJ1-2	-	TGTGCCAGTAGTATCGTTTCAGGGATAAGTGGCTACACCTTC	CASSIVSGISGYTF
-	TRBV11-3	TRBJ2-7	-	TGTGCCAGCAGCTTAGATCCGGACGGGGGCGAGCAGTACTTC	CASSLDPDGGEQYF
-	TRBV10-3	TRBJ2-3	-	TGTGCCATCAGTGAGAGCCAGCGAATCACAGATACGCAGTATTTT	CAISESQRITDTQYF
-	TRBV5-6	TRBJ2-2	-	TGTGCCAGCAGCTCCGGTACAGGGAACACCGGGGAGCTGTTTTTT	CASSSGTGNTGELFF
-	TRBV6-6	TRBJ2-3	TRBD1	TGTGCCAGCAGTCACAGGGGCAGAGGAACAGTCGGGAACACAGATACGCAGTATTTT	CASSHRGRGTVGNTDTQYF
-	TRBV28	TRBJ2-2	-	TGTGCCAGCAGTCCCCTCGAGGTTCTTACTGCCGGGGAGCTGTTTTTT	CASSPLEVLTAGELFF
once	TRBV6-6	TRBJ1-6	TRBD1	TGTGCCACCCGATGGGAGTCGACAGGGGGATCACCCCTCCACTTT	CATRWESTGGSPLHF
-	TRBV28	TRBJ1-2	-	TGTGCCAGCAGTTTTGGGGAGGGAGGCTACACCTTC	CASSFGEGGYTF
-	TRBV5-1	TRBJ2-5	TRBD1	TGCGCCAGCAGGATAGGGACAGGGGCTACCCAAGAGACCCAGTACTTC	CASRIGTGATQETQYF
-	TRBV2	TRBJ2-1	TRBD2	TGTGCCAGCAGTTATAGCGGGACGGTCTACAATGAGCAGTTCTTC	CASSYSGTVYNEQFF
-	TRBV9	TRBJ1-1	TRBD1	TGTGCCAGCAGCCCTCGACAGGGAGAGACTGAAGCTTTCTTT	CASSPRQGETEAFF
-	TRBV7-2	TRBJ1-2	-	TGTGCCAGCAGCTTAAAAGAGTACTATGGCTACACCTTC	CASSLKEYYGYTF
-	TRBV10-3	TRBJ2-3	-	TGTGCCATCAGTGAGTCCGAGGTTGATACGCAGTATTTT	CAISESEVDTQYF
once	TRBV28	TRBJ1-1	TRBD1	TGTGCCAGCAGGCCCGGACAGGGGGCGAGAACTGAAGCTTTCTTT	CASRPGQGARTEAFF
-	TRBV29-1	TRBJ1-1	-	TGCAGCGCCCACACCACTGAAGCTTTCTTT	CSAHTTEAFF
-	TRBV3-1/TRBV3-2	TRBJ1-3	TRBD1	TGTGCCAGCAGCCAAGATCTCACAGGGGCTGGAAACACCATATATTTT	CASSQDLTGAGNTIYF
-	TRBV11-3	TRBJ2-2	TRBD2	TGTGCCAGCAGCCCCCGAGGAAGCGGGAAGGCCGGGGAGCTGTTTTTT	CASSPRGSGKAGELFF
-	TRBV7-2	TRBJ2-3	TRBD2	TGTGCCAGCAGCTCCCGAATAGCGGGGGGGCGAACAGATACGCAGTATTTT	CASSSRIAGGRTDTQYF
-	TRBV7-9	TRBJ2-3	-	TGTGCCAGCAGCTTAGCGATTGCAGGGAGCACAGATACGCAGTATTTT	CASSLAIAGSTDTQYF
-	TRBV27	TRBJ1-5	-	TGTGCCAGCAGTTTCTGGGGAGGTCAGCCCCAGCATTTT	CASSFWGGQPQHF
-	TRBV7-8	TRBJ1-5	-	TGTGCCAGCAGCTTAGTTGGGCACGGTGATCAGCCCCAGCATTTT	CASSLVGHGDQPQHF
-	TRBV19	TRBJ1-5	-	TGTGCCAGTAGTATAGGGCAGGGCAATCAGCCCCAGCATTTT	CASSIGQGNQPQHF
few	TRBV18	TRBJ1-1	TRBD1	TGTGCCAGCTCACCCATGGACAGGACGAACACTGAAGCTTTCTTT	CASSPMDRTNTEAFF
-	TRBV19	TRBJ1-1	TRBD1	TGTGCCAGTTTTCCACACCACAGGGGGGTGGACACTGAAGCTTTCTTT	CASFPHHRGVDTEAFF
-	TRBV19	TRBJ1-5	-	TGTGCCAGTAGTATAGCGGTCACAGGCAATCAGCCCCAGCATTTT	CASSIAVTGNQPQHF